A single sample is the source of the 25 T cell receptor beta chains below, sequenced in a study of CD8 T cells in Susac syndrome. Reverse transcription used roughly 0.45 to 1 ug RNA and random hexamers. TCRdb independently ran MiXCR on the immunoSEQ multiplex PCR reads; one entry per CDR3 protein. The data hold under 200,000 distinct CDR3 sequences, with 85% to 95% observed a single time. Material for sequencing was CD8+ T cells from PBMCs. The receptors stem from a human donor with Susac syndrome.

The V call is TRBV13, the J call TRBJ2-1, with D tentatively TRBD2 (6 bases). Germline V gives CDR1 PRHDT, CDR2 FYEKMQ (reference sequence). V lost 2 bases and J 7 bases, leaving 15 bases between the germline ends. The CDR3 runs 15 residues. The CDR3 region is CASSLSLALGNEQFF. CDR3 DNA sequence: TGTGCCAGCAGCTTAAGCCTAGCGCTAGGTAATGAGCAGTTCTTC.

The chain links TRBV3-1 to TRBJ1-2, with unresolved D. V lost 2 bases and J 0 bases, leaving 7 bases between the germline ends. CDR3 length: 14 residues. The germline V gene has CDR1 LGHDT and CDR2 YNNKEL (reference sequence). CDR3 nucleotides: TGTGCCAGCAGCCAATTCGGTACTAACTATGGCTACACCTTC. It codes for CASSQFGTNYGYTF.

The V and J genes are TRBV6-1 and TRBJ2-1, with 11 bases lining up with TRBD2. CDR1 is MNHNS and CDR2 is SASEGT in the germline V gene. V lost 8 bases and J lost 5; bases outside the gene matches: 2. The CDR3 spans 13 residues. CDR3 DNA sequence: TGTGCCAGCGGGGGACTAGCGGACAATGAGCAGTTCTTC. This encodes CASGGLADNEQFF.

The chain employs TRBV6-2 or TRBV6-3 and TRBJ1-2, with 9 bases lining up with TRBD1. The CDR3 contains 14 residues. Germline assignment: CDR1 MNHEY and CDR2 SVGEGT. Unmatched junction bases numbered 10, after V lost 5 bases and J lost 9 bases. CDR3 residues: CASSPGQGFDSYTF. The CDR3, as DNA: TGTGCCAGCAGTCCAGGACAGGGGTTCGATAGCTACACCTTC.

The chain recombines TRBV7-9 with TRBJ2-1, with 7 bases that match TRBD2. CDR1 SEHNR and CDR2 FQNEAQ come from the germline V gene (reference sequence). J lost 7 bases, V lost 6 bases, and 12 bases had no gene match. The CDR3 contains 15 residues. The CDR3 nucleotides are TGTGCCAGCAGAGACGAGAGCGGGGTGTTTAATGAGCAGTTCTTC. Its translation is CASRDESGVFNEQFF. The whole variable domain, filled in from reference TRBV7-9 and TRBJ2-1, reads DTGVSQNPRHKITKRGQNVTFRCDPISEHNRLYWYRQTLGQGPEFLTYFQNEAQLEKSRLLSDRFSAERPKGSFSTLEIQRTEQGDSAMYLCASRDESGVFNEQFFGPGTRLTVL.

The genes are TRBV30 and TRBJ1-6; the D is unclear. Per germline, CDR1 GTSNPN and CDR2 SVGIG (reference sequence). This CDR3 contains 13 residues. V was clipped by 4 bases and J by 5 bases, with 9 bases between them. The CDR3 DNA reads as TGTGCCTGGACCGAGGGAAATAATTCACCCCTCCACTTT. It specifies CAWTEGNNSPLHF. Full variable domain (remainder filled in from reference TRBV30 and TRBJ1-6): SQTIHQWPATLVQPVGSPLSLECTVEGTSNPNLYWYRQAAGRGLQLLFYSVGIGQISSEVPQNLSASRPQDRQFILSSKKLLLSDSGFYLCAWTEGNNSPLHFGNGTRLTVT.

This chain uses TRBV27 with TRBJ1-1; 7 bases agree with TRBD1. J lost 7 bases, V lost 6 bases, and 5 bases had no gene match. Germline V gene lookup returns CDR1 MNHEY and CDR2 SMNVEV (reference sequence). The CDR3 sequence is 12 residues long. The CDR3 loop is CASRQQGFEAFF. For the CDR3, the DNA is TGTGCCAGCAGACAACAGGGGTTTGAAGCTTTCTTT.

J is TRBJ1-5 and V is TRBV28; TRBD1 aligns across 7 bases. This CDR3 has 19 residues. V gave up 6 bases and J gave up 7 bases; unmatched junction bases: 24. Germline-derived CDR1 and CDR2 are MDHEN and SYDVKM. CDR3 coding DNA: TGTGCCAGCAGCTCCCACGGTGGGGATTTGACAGGGCAGGAGCAGCCCCAGCATTTT. As protein: CASSSHGGDLTGQEQPQHF.

The CDR3 DNA is TGTGCCAGCAGCATGGGAGGGGGTAACACCGGGGAGCTGTTTTTT. Amino acids: CASSMGGGNTGELFF. The rearrangement uses TRBV9 and TRBJ2-2; possibly TRBD2 for D (7 bases). The CDR3 is 15 amino acids. Germline V gives CDR1 SGDLS, CDR2 YYNGEE. Trimming left V 4 bases short and J 2 bases short, with 12 bases between.

The rearrangement links TRBV6-4 to TRBJ1-2, with 7 nucleotides matching TRBD1. The CDR3 is 15 residues long. J gave up 8 bases and V 2 bases, and 11 bases lay outside the gene matches. Germline V gene sequence: CDR1 MRHNA, CDR2 SNTAGT. The CDR3 is CASSDPDRAREGYTF. CDR3 nucleotides: TGTGCCAGCAGTGACCCCGACAGGGCCCGAGAAGGCTACACCTTC.

The chain recombines TRBV20-1 with TRBJ2-7, with D perhaps matching TRBD1 (5 bases). V lost 6 bases and J 3 bases, leaving 18 bases between the germline ends. CDR1 and CDR2 (germline): DFQATT, SNEGSKA (reference sequence). This CDR3 has 14 residues. CDR3 in DNA: TGCAGTGCCCCCGCGCAAGGGGCGCTCTACGAGCAGTACTTC. Translation: CSAPAQGALYEQYF.

The rearrangement uses TRBV15 and TRBJ2-7, with 7 bases lining up with TRBD1. This CDR3 region has 15 residues. Trimming at V came to 1 base and at J to 2 bases, leaving 5 bases not matched to a gene. The V gene's germline CDR1 is LNHNV and CDR2 YYDKDF (reference sequence). CDR3 sequence reads: CATSRGTGATYEQYF. The CDR3, as DNA: TGTGCCACCAGCAGAGGTACAGGGGCCACCTACGAGCAGTACTTC.

The chain joins TRBV6-5 to TRBJ1-5; D is possibly TRBD1 (6 bases). This CDR3 contains 15 residues. Trimming took 2 bases from V and 3 from J, leaving 11 bases between them. Germline values: CDR1 MNHEY, CDR2 SVGAGI. Written as DNA, the CDR3 is TGTGCCAGCAGTTACGATGGGGACACCAATCAGCCCCAGCATTTT. It codes for CASSYDGDTNQPQHF.

The V and J genes are TRBV10-3 and TRBJ1-1; no firm D call. The V end lost 8 bases, the J end lost 1 base, and 5 bases lay between the germline ends. This CDR3 comprises 11 residues. CDR1 ENHRY and CDR2 SYGVKD come from the germline V gene. The CDR3 spells CAIGANTEAFF. In nucleotides, the CDR3 is TGTGCCATCGGTGCGAACACTGAAGCTTTCTTT.

The chain recombines TRBV9 with TRBJ2-1; 7 nucleotides agree with TRBD2. The CDR3 is made up of 15 amino acids. The junction had 10 bases not matched to a gene; V was cut back by 0 bases and J by 10 bases. Germline loops: CDR1 SGDLS, CDR2 YYNGEE. CDR3 coding DNA: TGTGCCAGCAGCGTAGCAATAGCGGGCACCACCGAGCAGTTCTTC. It yields the protein CASSVAIAGTTEQFF.

The CDR3 DNA reads TGCAGCGTTTGGACAGGGGGCTTACAACCAAAGAACACTGAAGCTTTCTTT. It is translated as CSVWTGGLQPKNTEAFF. The rearrangement joins TRBV29-1 to TRBJ1-1; TRBD1 aligns across 11 bases. This CDR3 is 17 amino acids long. Germline-derived CDR1 and CDR2 are SQVTM and ANQGSEA. With V trimmed by 5 bases and J by 1 base, 12 bases remained unmatched.

The chain uses TRBV19 and TRBJ2-1; D unclear. V was pared by 5 bases and J by 6 bases, with 11 bases between. CDR3 length: 13 amino acids. In germline, CDR1 is LNHDA, CDR2 SQIVND (reference sequence). In nucleotides, the CDR3 is TGTGCCAGTAGTTTCCACTCAAGCAATGAGCAGTTCTTC. Amino acids: CASSFHSSNEQFF.

CDR3 bases: TGTGCCAGCAGCTTTTACAGGGGAGGCACAGATACGCAGTATTTT. This encodes CASSFYRGGTDTQYF. The chain recombines TRBV11-2 with TRBJ2-3; the match to TRBD1 covers 7 bases. Germline CDR1 and CDR2: SGHAT and FQNNGV. The CDR3 covers 15 residues. Trimming removed 3 bases from V and 1 base from J; junction bases left unmatched: 4.

The rearrangement links TRBV9 to TRBJ2-1, with D hard to call. This CDR3 has 13 amino acids. The germline gives CDR1 SGDLS, CDR2 YYNGEE. Trimming pared 6 bases from V and 5 bases from J, leaving 12 bases between. CDR3 nucleotide sequence: TGTGCCAGCAATAAGGGTGACGACAATGAGCAGTTCTTC. It yields the protein CASNKGDDNEQFF.

This clonotype came up once. V usage is TRBV19 and J usage is TRBJ1-1; possible D gene TRBD1, 5 bases. Germline-derived CDR1 and CDR2 are LNHDA and SQIVND (reference sequence). The CDR3 extends over 14 amino acids. Trimming shortened V by 7 bases and J by 0 bases, and 12 bases separated the two germline ends. CDR3 nucleotides: TGTGCCAGTATGTTTGGGGGACTGAACACTGAAGCTTTCTTT. Translation gives CASMFGGLNTEAFF.

J is TRBJ1-5 and V is TRBV19; D might be TRBD1 (5 bases). The CDR3 consists of 14 residues. Between the trimmed V and J ends, which lost 6 bases and 0 bases, there was a span of 9 bases. Per the germline V gene, CDR1 is LNHDA and CDR2 is SQIVND (reference sequence). This CDR3 reads CASSAGHSNQPQHF. In nucleotides, the CDR3 is TGTGCCAGTAGCGCAGGGCATAGCAATCAGCCCCAGCATTTT.

The chain is built from TRBV23-1 and TRBJ2-5; the D gene is possibly TRBD2 (6 bases). TRBV23-1 has ORF status, its function being uncertain. V dropped 3 bases and J dropped 2 bases, with 13 bases sitting between them. CDR3 length equals 15 residues. CDR3 nucleotide sequence: TGCGCCAGCAGTCATAGAGCGGGCCCACAAGAGACCCAGTACTTC. Amino acid sequence: CASSHRAGPQETQYF.

This clonotype was recorded only once. The chain couples TRBV20-1 to TRBJ2-7; D assignment may be TRBD1 or TRBD2 (5 bases each). V lost 2 bases to trimming and J lost 5 bases, with 19 bases between them. CDR1 DFQATT and CDR2 SNEGSKA come from the germline V gene (reference sequence). The CDR3 contains 15 residues. The CDR3 nucleotides are TGCAGTGCTAGACACGGGGCGACGCTACCGCACGAGCAGTACTTC. Its translation: CSARHGATLPHEQYF.

The V and J genes are TRBV29-1 and TRBJ2-3; 12 bases fit TRBD2. The germline V gene has CDR1 SQVTM and CDR2 ANQGSEA. The CDR3 totals 14 residues. After removal of 4 bases from V and 4 bases from J, the junction contained 3 bases not matched to a gene. In DNA, the CDR3 is TGCAGCGTTGCGACTAGCGGGAGTCCAGATACGCAGTATTTT. This codes for CSVATSGSPDTQYF.

The genes are TRBV19 and TRBJ2-1, with TRBD1 matching over 7 bases. V gave up 5 bases and J gave up 9 bases; unmatched junction bases: 7. The CDR3 is made up of 13 amino acids. Germline V gene data show CDR1 as LNHDA and CDR2 as SQIVND (reference sequence). The CDR3 region has the DNA TGTGCCAGTAGTCCAGGGGGTTTGGGTGAGCAGTTCTTC. Encoded protein: CASSPGGLGEQFF.